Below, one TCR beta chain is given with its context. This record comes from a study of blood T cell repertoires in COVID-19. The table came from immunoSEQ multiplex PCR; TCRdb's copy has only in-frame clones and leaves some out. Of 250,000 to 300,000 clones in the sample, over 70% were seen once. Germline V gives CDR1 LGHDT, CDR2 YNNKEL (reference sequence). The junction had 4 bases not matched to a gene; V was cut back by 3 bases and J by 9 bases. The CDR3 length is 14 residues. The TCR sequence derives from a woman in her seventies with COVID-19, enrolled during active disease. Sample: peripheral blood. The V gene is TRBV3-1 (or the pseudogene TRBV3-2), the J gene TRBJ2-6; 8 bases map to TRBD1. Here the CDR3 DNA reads TGTGCCAGCAGCCACACAGGGGGTGACAACGTCCTGACTTTC. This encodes CASSHTGGDNVLTF.